This T cell receptor (beta chain) was sequenced during a study of OX40 agonist ivuxolimab in advanced cancers. TCRdb keeps only in-frame clones here, not all; method: immunoSEQ multiplex PCR. This table holds over 30,000 clones, around 90% found once. Germline values: CDR1 SGHTA, CDR2 FQGNSA. The length of the CDR3 is 15 residues. V trimming: 2 bases; J trimming: 2 bases; junction bases outside the gene matches: 3. The chain carries TRBV7-2 and TRBJ2-5; 9 bases match TRBD2. The TCR was taken from an adult with an advanced solid tumor such as melanoma, head and neck, liver or kidney cancer. Source: CD4+ or CD8+ T cells sorted from blood, taken in a trial of the OX40 agonist ivuxolimab. As DNA, the CDR3 is TGTGCCAGCAGCTTACTAGCGGGGCGTCAAGAGACCCAGTACTTC. This encodes CASSLLAGRQETQYF.